This is a list of T cell receptor beta chains from one sample in a study of shared clonotypes between healthy human individuals. Only in-frame clones appear in the TCRdb table, and some are missing; sequencing was by immunoSEQ multiplex PCR. The profile covers 1,500,000 or so clones, with approximately 98.5% appearing a single time and about 0.34% taken by the ten largest. What was sequenced was naive CD4+ T cells sorted from blood. These receptors came from a young man in good health. CDR3s include the opening cysteine and the closing phenylalanine or tryptophan. Fields, in order: clone size, D gene, J gene, V gene, CDR3 protein. A D gene is named only where the DNA matches it firmly. A clone size is listed for some rows: how often the clone was seen (once, few, many), or a class if it is expanded.

- | - | TRBJ2-2 | TRBV30 | CAWSQGSTGELFF
- | - | TRBJ2-7 | TRBV6-1 | CASRPLQGLPYEQYF
- | - | TRBJ1-1 | TRBV10-1 | CASSFRVNTEAFF
- | TRBD1 | TRBJ1-2 | TRBV5-1 | CASSLDRASYTF
- | - | TRBJ2-7 | TRBV28 | CASRRGVSEQYF
- | - | TRBJ1-4 | TRBV18 | CASSPSDATNEKLFF
- | - | TRBJ2-7 | TRBV15 | CATSRDPPGEQYF
- | - | TRBJ2-7 | TRBV27 | CASSLEGFATYEQYF
- | - | TRBJ2-7 | TRBV5-1 | CASQESRHYEQYF
once | - | TRBJ2-7 | TRBV28 | CASSLVPANTYEQYF
- | - | TRBJ1-1 | TRBV25-1 | CASSDRPHTEAFF
- | - | - | TRBV18 | CASSPPGTAYEQYF
- | TRBD1 | TRBJ2-7 | TRBV7-8 | CASSYLDRSYEQYF
- | - | TRBJ2-1 | TRBV10-3 | CAISDSAAEGFF
- | - | TRBJ2-5 | TRBV2 | CASSAGPEETQYF
once | TRBD1 | TRBJ1-2 | TRBV10-2 | CASSIRGGGYGYTF
- | TRBD2 | TRBJ2-1 | TRBV27 | CASRRFASGRDNEQFF
- | TRBD1 | TRBJ1-2 | TRBV7-9 | CASSPRGQGVNGYTF
few | TRBD1 | TRBJ1-5 | TRBV7-9 | CASSLSTGAWRGNQPQHF
- | - | TRBJ2-7 | TRBV10-2 | CASSETPFSYEQYF
- | - | TRBJ1-5 | TRBV18 | CASSPDTSNQPQHF
- | - | TRBJ2-7 | TRBV6-6 | CASTRSQGSYEQYF
- | - | TRBJ1-1 | TRBV6-5 | CASSYWREGKAFF
- | TRBD2 | TRBJ2-1 | TRBV9 | CASSVAPSGGDNEQFF
- | - | TRBJ1-1 | TRBV18 | CASSPSVEAFF
- | - | TRBJ2-7 | TRBV5-1 | CASSLDSLGPTYEQYF
- | - | TRBJ1-1 | TRBV6-6 | CASSSEGNTEAFF
- | - | TRBJ1-2 | TRBV2 | CASGIQGLDYGYTF
few | - | TRBJ2-6 | TRBV29-1 | CSVEGSGANVLTF
- | - | TRBJ2-3 | TRBV29-1 | CSSRRGSTDTQYF
- | - | TRBJ2-5 | TRBV2 | CASSEMTNQETQYF
- | TRBD1 | TRBJ1-5 | TRBV18 | CASSSDRGNQPQHF
- | - | TRBJ1-1 | TRBV7-2 | CASSLSQGTEAFF
once | TRBD2 | TRBJ2-7 | TRBV10-3 | CAISESAASGRYEQYF
- | TRBD1 | TRBJ2-5 | TRBV27 | CASSLTGGRETQYF
once | TRBD1 | TRBJ2-7 | TRBV19 | CASSVGQGNHEQYF
once | - | TRBJ2-1 | TRBV12-2 | CASRLVIRGLAGPGFVEQFF
- | TRBD1 | TRBJ1-4 | TRBV5-5 | CASSLEQGRNEKLFF
- | TRBD1 | TRBJ1-1 | TRBV29-1 | CSGLGQGDTEAFF
- | TRBD2 | TRBJ2-3 | TRBV5-4 | CASSLWTSGTSDTQYF
- | - | TRBJ2-4 | TRBV18 | CASSPGVSKNIQYF
- | - | TRBJ2-2 | TRBV29-1 | CSVEDLGGKGNTGELFF
- | - | TRBJ1-5 | TRBV5-8 | CASSLTGTVSNQPQHF
- | - | TRBJ2-3 | TRBV5-4 | CASSLLTDTQYF
- | - | TRBJ2-5 | TRBV9 | CASSVAVQETQYF
- | TRBD1 | TRBJ1-4 | TRBV19 | CASSSTGTASEKLFF
- | TRBD2 | TRBJ2-5 | TRBV9 | CASSVGQRGETQYF
- | TRBD1 | TRBJ1-2 | TRBV6-5 | CASSPYSTGNYGYTF
- | - | TRBJ2-5 | TRBV25-1 | CASSDFSGSQETQYF
- | - | TRBJ2-7 | TRBV28 | CASSIFGEQYF
- | TRBD2 | TRBJ2-7 | TRBV4-2 | CASSQDASGAYEQYF
- | - | TRBJ2-7 | TRBV5-1 | CASSRGNAYEQYF
once | - | TRBJ2-7 | TRBV18 | CASSRGGSSYEQYF